These 30 T cell receptor beta chains share one sample of origin, sequenced in a study of cytomegalovirus exposure and HLA in healthy donors. Both 60 Vbeta primers and 13 Jbeta primers went into the PCR. The repertoire was sequenced with immunoSEQ multiplex PCR; TCRdb's copy has only in-frame clones and lacks some. The table lists over 150,000 clones, less than 90% of them singletons. The sample taken for sequencing was PBMCs. All receptors come from a girl under three years old in good health and CMV-seronegative.

The chain has TRBV6-6 and TRBJ1-3; tentatively, D is TRBD1 (5 bases). Germline V CDR1 and CDR2: MNHNY, SVGAGI (reference sequence). The CDR3 is 16 amino acids. Trimming pared 5 bases from V and 0 bases from J, leaving 14 bases between. The CDR3 here is CASSVRQTFSGNTIYF. In nucleotides, the CDR3 is TGTGCCAGCAGTGTTCGACAGACTTTCTCTGGAAACACCATATATTTT.

The CDR3 here is CASSYSQNTEAFF. CDR3 nucleotide sequence: TGTGCCAGCAGTTACTCTCAAAACACTGAAGCTTTCTTT. The chain uses TRBV6-6 and TRBJ1-1; no firm D call. The CDR3 consists of 13 residues. V was cut by 0 bases and J by 2 bases, with 4 bases left in between. CDR1 MNHNY and CDR2 SVGAGI come from the germline V gene (reference sequence).

The chain links TRBV27 to TRBJ2-7; 10 bases are a match to TRBD1. The CDR3 runs 16 residues. Germline CDR1 and CDR2: MNHEY and SMNVEV (reference sequence). V trimming: 4 bases; J trimming: 7 bases; junction bases outside the gene matches: 13. CDR3 bases: TGTGCCAGCAGTTCTATAGAGACAGGGGGCGGTGGGGAGCAGTACTTC. Translating gives CASSSIETGGGGEQYF.

J is TRBJ2-3 and V is TRBV5-8; no clear D. Germline loops: CDR1 SGHTS, CDR2 YDEGEE. This CDR3 has 14 residues. Trimming left V 5 bases short and J 2 bases short, with 12 bases between. CDR3 sequence (DNA): TGTGCCAGCAGTGAGACGGAGAACACAGATACGCAGTATTTT. It is translated as CASSETENTDTQYF. Based on the CDR3 plus reference TRBV5-8 and TRBJ2-3, the full variable domain is EAGVTQSPTHLIKTRGQQATLRCSPISGHTSVYWYQQALGLGLQFLLWYDEGEERNRGNFPPRFSGRQFPNYSSELNVNALELEDSALYLCASSETENTDTQYFGPGTRLTVL.

The CDR3 DNA follows: TGTGCCAGCAGCGCAGGGGGGTACAATGAGCAGTTCTTC. Protein: CASSAGGYNEQFF. V is TRBV9 and J is TRBJ2-1; possibly TRBD1 for D (7 bases). The CDR3 has 13 amino acids. V dropped 3 bases and J dropped 4 bases, with 8 bases sitting between them. In germline, CDR1 is SGDLS, CDR2 YYNGEE.

CDR3 amino acids: CASSLQGGVDGYTF. Written as DNA, the CDR3 is TGTGCCAGCAGCTTACAGGGCGGGGTGGATGGCTACACCTTC. The rearrangement uses TRBV7-3 and TRBJ1-2, with D possibly TRBD1 on 5 matching bases. There are 14 residues in the CDR3. The V gene lost 2 bases and the J gene lost 6 bases, with 13 bases spanning the gap. Germline values: CDR1 SGHTA, CDR2 FQGTGA.

The V gene is TRBV9, the J gene TRBJ1-2; the D gene is possibly TRBD1 (6 bases). V lost 8 bases and J lost 4, with 21 bases in between. Germline V gene lookup returns CDR1 SGDLS and CDR2 YYNGEE. The CDR3 runs 15 residues. The CDR3 loop reads CASSLAGTGIYGYTF. The CDR3 coding sequence is TGTGCCAGTTCCCTGGCCGGAACAGGGATCTATGGCTACACCTTC.

The chain has TRBV18 and TRBJ1-2; 9 nucleotides line up with TRBD1. Germline V gene sequence: CDR1 KGHSH, CDR2 LQKENI. Trimming took 3 bases from V and 5 from J; bases not matched to a gene: 13. This CDR3 spans 17 amino acids. This CDR3 is CASSPTLGDREAYGYTF. The CDR3 nucleotides read TGTGCCAGCTCACCCACGCTGGGGGACAGGGAGGCTTATGGCTACACCTTC.

The gene calls are TRBV5-1 and TRBJ2-3; tentative D call: TRBD1 (6 bases). Germline-derived CDR1 and CDR2 are SGHRS and YFSETQ. The CDR3 is made up of 18 amino acids. V lost 1 base and J lost 2, with 20 bases in between. CDR3 DNA: TGCGCCAGCAGCTTGCTGACAGGCCAAACCCCAACCACAGATACGCAGTATTTT. It specifies CASSLLTGQTPTTDTQYF.

The rearrangement uses TRBV7-9 and TRBJ1-2, with D perhaps matching TRBD1 (5 bases). The CDR3 is 13 residues long. V was pared by 5 bases and J by 4 bases, with 11 bases between. CDR1 is SEHNR, CDR2 FQNEAQ, per germline (reference sequence). Here the CDR3 DNA reads TGTGCCAGCAGCCTGACAGCGTTCTATGGCTACACCTTC. Its translation: CASSLTAFYGYTF.

The chain has TRBV6-5 and TRBJ2-1; perhaps TRBD2 as D (5 bases). The CDR3 length is 14 residues. Germline CDR1 and CDR2: MNHEY and SVGAGI. The V end lost 6 bases, the J end lost 0 bases, and 9 bases lay between the germline ends. CDR3 amino acids: CASRLGSSYNEQFF. The CDR3 nucleotides are TGTGCCAGCAGACTAGGGAGCTCCTACAATGAGCAGTTCTTC.

J is TRBJ2-1 and V is TRBV9; 11 bases fit TRBD2. CDR3 length: 18 amino acids. Germline CDR1 reads SGDLS; CDR2 reads YYNGEE. The V segment lost 0 bases and the J segment 2 bases; nucleotides outside the gene matches: 7. The CDR3 sequence is CASSVVDSGGAAYNEQFF. The CDR3, as DNA: TGTGCCAGCAGCGTAGTAGATAGCGGGGGGGCAGCCTACAATGAGCAGTTCTTC.

The chain joins TRBV27 to TRBJ1-5; 9 nucleotides agree with TRBD1. Germline V gene sequence: CDR1 MNHEY, CDR2 SMNVEV (reference sequence). The CDR3 is 17 residues long. The J segment lost 3 bases and the V segment lost 6 bases, leaving 12 bases of the junction unmatched. The CDR3 protein is CASRRTGASPINQPQHF. DNA of the CDR3: TGTGCCAGCAGGCGGACAGGGGCCTCCCCCATCAATCAGCCCCAGCATTTT.

V is TRBV27 and J is TRBJ1-2; no clear D. The germline CDR1 and CDR2 sequences are MNHEY and SMNVEV (reference sequence). This CDR3 has 16 amino acids. V lost 2 bases to trimming and J lost 1 base, with 14 bases between them. CDR3 nucleotides: TGTGCCAGCAGTTTAAACTCTTATCCGATTAACTATGGCTACACCTTC. It is translated as CASSLNSYPINYGYTF.

The V gene is TRBV4-2, the J gene TRBJ2-2, with 8 bases identical to TRBD1. Germline-derived CDR1 and CDR2 are LGHNA and YNFKEQ. J gave up 7 bases and V 4 bases, and 5 bases lay outside the gene matches. The CDR3 has 14 residues. CDR3 region: CASSLDRAGGELFF. CDR3 DNA: TGTGCCAGCAGCCTGGACAGGGCGGGCGGGGAGCTGTTTTTT.

V usage is TRBV13 and J usage is TRBJ2-7; 9 nucleotides agree with TRBD2. The CDR3 contains 15 residues. CDR1 is PRHDT, CDR2 FYEKMQ, per germline (reference sequence). V shed 4 bases, J shed 2 bases, and the junction held 6 bases outside the gene matches. Written as DNA, the CDR3 is TGTGCCAGCAGCTCCCTAGCGGGGCTGACCTACGAGCAGTACTTC. Amino acid sequence: CASSSLAGLTYEQYF. Using reference TRBV13 and TRBJ2-7 for the parts outside the CDR3, the full variable domain is AAGVIQSPRHLIKEKRETATLKCYPIPRHDTVYWYQQGPGQDPQFLISFYEKMQSDKGSIPDRFSAQQFSDYHSELNMSSLELGDSALYFCASSSLAGLTYEQYFGPGTRLTVT.

V and J are TRBV4-3 and TRBJ1-6, with 11 bases lining up with TRBD1. Germline V CDR1 and CDR2: LGHNA, YSLEER. This CDR3 spans 14 amino acids. J gave up 11 bases and V 4 bases, and 4 bases lay outside the gene matches. The CDR3 nucleotides read TGCGCCAGCAGCCTTCGGACAGGGGGCACACCCCTCCACTTT. Encoded protein: CASSLRTGGTPLHF.

The chain links TRBV9 to TRBJ2-7; TRBD1 might be the D (5 bases). The V end lost 0 bases, the J end lost 3 bases, and 10 bases lay between the germline ends. The CDR3 is 14 residues long. The germline V gene encodes CDR1 SGDLS and CDR2 YYNGEE. The DNA for the CDR3 is TGTGCCAGCAGCGTAGTCGCCCAGGGCTACGAGCAGTACTTC. Its translation: CASSVVAQGYEQYF.

V gene TRBV30 combines with J gene TRBJ2-1; possible D gene TRBD2, 6 bases. CDR3 length: 15 amino acids. V was trimmed by 5 bases and J by 3 bases, leaving 17 bases between them. Looked up from germline, CDR1 is GTSNPN and CDR2 is SVGIG (reference sequence). The DNA for the CDR3 is TGTGCCTGGTTCCGTATAAGCGGGCACTACAATGAGCAGTTCTTC. This gives the protein CAWFRISGHYNEQFF. Together with reference TRBV30 and TRBJ2-1, the CDR3 gives the full variable domain: SQTIHQWPATLVQPVGSPLSLECTVEGTSNPNLYWYRQAAGRGLQLLFYSVGIGQISSEVPQNLSASRPQDRQFILSSKKLLLSDSGFYLCAWFRISGHYNEQFFGPGTRLTVL.

Only one count was recorded for this clone. This chain connects TRBV7-2 to TRBJ2-7; 7 bases fit TRBD1. There are 13 residues in the CDR3. J lost 2 bases, V lost 4 bases, and 2 bases had no gene match. The V gene's germline CDR1 is SGHTA and CDR2 FQGNSA. The DNA for the CDR3 is TGTGCCAGCAGCTACACAGGGGCCTACGAGCAGTACTTC. It translates to CASSYTGAYEQYF. Looking up the rest from reference TRBV7-2 and TRBJ2-7 gives the full variable domain: GAGVSQSPSNKVTEKGKDVELRCDPISGHTALYWYRQSLGQGLEFLIYFQGNSAPDKSGLPSDRFSAERTGGSVSTLTIQRTQQEDSAVYLCASSYTGAYEQYFGPGTRLTVT.

This chain links TRBV5-1 with TRBJ2-1, with D maybe TRBD2 (5 bases). The CDR3 runs 15 residues. Trimming took 5 bases from V and 2 from J, leaving 14 bases between them. Germline CDR1 is SGHRS and CDR2 is YFSETQ. CDR3 loop: CASRVEDRAYNEQFF. Written as DNA, the CDR3 is TGCGCCAGCAGGGTGGAGGATAGGGCCTACAATGAGCAGTTCTTC.

Notes on this clone: Other DNA variants within this sample encode the same CDR3. The J gene is TRBJ1-2, the V gene TRBV7-8, with D perhaps matching TRBD1 (5 bases). The CDR3 length is 18 residues. Germline CDR1 and CDR2: SGHVS and FQNEAQ. V gave up 5 bases and J gave up 2 bases, with 24 bases separating them. The CDR3 here is CASSPLRTGVVGNYGYTF. The CDR3, as DNA: TGTGCCAGCAGCCCCCTGCGTACGGGGGTCGTAGGGAACTATGGCTACACCTTC.

The V and J genes are TRBV6-1 and TRBJ1-2, with D perhaps TRBD1 (6 bases). Trimming removed 7 bases from V and 0 bases from J, with 12 bases in between. CDR1 and CDR2 from the germline V gene are MNHNS and SASEGT. This CDR3 contains 14 residues. The CDR3 DNA reads TGTGCCAGCAACCCAGGGGATGCTAACTATGGCTACACCTTC. This sequence encodes CASNPGDANYGYTF.

This chain uses TRBV30 with TRBJ1-2; no reliable D call. The CDR3 extends over 12 amino acids. V lost 2 bases, J lost 8 bases, and 12 bases lay in between. Germline values: CDR1 GTSNPN, CDR2 SVGIG (reference sequence). CDR3 residues: CAWSPRVEGYTF. The CDR3 region has the DNA TGTGCCTGGAGTCCGCGGGTGGAGGGCTACACCTTC.

The V gene is TRBV10-3, the J gene TRBJ1-2, with a tentative D call TRBD1 (5 bases). V was shortened by 6 bases and J by 4 bases, with 15 bases between the two germline ends. This CDR3 region has 14 residues. The germline CDR1 and CDR2 sequences are ENHRY and SYGVKD. CDR3 loop: CAISFAGPSYGYTF. CDR3 in DNA: TGTGCCATCAGCTTCGCGGGACCTTCCTATGGCTACACCTTC.

The V and J genes are TRBV4-3 and TRBJ1-2, with D uncertain. The CDR3 consists of 16 residues. The germline gives CDR1 LGHNA, CDR2 YSLEER. V was clipped by 4 bases and J by 3 bases, with 18 bases between them. CDR3 nucleotide sequence: TGCGCCAGCAGCCCGAAGTTAGAGGAGGGAGACTATGGCTACACCTTC. This sequence encodes CASSPKLEEGDYGYTF.

The chain recombines TRBV7-9 with TRBJ2-7; 8 nucleotides line up with TRBD1. Losses at the gene ends were 6 bases for V and 3 bases for J; bases not matched to a gene: 13. This CDR3 has 16 residues. CDR1 and CDR2 from the germline V gene are SEHNR and FQNEAQ (reference sequence). In DNA form, the CDR3 reads TGTGCCAGCAGTCCCCGCACCCAGGGGGCGGTCTACGAGCAGTACTTC. This sequence encodes CASSPRTQGAVYEQYF.

The rearrangement uses TRBV4-1 and TRBJ2-7, with 10 nucleotides matching TRBD2. The V segment lost 4 bases and the J segment 4 bases; nucleotides outside the gene matches: 16. The CDR3 sequence is 18 residues long. Germline loops: CDR1 MGHRA, CDR2 YSYEKL. The CDR3 DNA reads as TGCGCCAGCAGCCCGCACCTTAAAGCGGGAGGGCCAATATACGAGCAGTACTTC. Amino acids: CASSPHLKAGGPIYEQYF.

J is TRBJ2-1 and V is TRBV6-5; D may be TRBD1 (5 bases). The length of the CDR3 is 15 residues. Germline loops: CDR1 MNHEY, CDR2 SVGAGI. V was trimmed by 6 bases and J by 0 bases, leaving 12 bases between them. The CDR3 region is CASRERQSSYNEQFF. CDR3 in DNA: TGTGCCAGCAGGGAACGACAGAGCTCCTACAATGAGCAGTTCTTC.

In regard to this clone: A read error may produce the germline difference seen at one junction end. The genes are TRBV7-9 and TRBJ1-6, with 7 bases aligning to TRBD1. The length of the CDR3 is 14 residues. CDR1 SEHNR and CDR2 FQNEAQ come from the germline V gene (reference sequence). CDR3 protein: CSSRRQGSNSPLHF. Here the CDR3 DNA reads TGTTCCAGCAGAAGACAGGGCAGCAATTCACCCCTCCACTTT.